Below, 10 T cell receptor beta chains from the same sample are listed, as sequenced in a study of identical twins. In TCRdb, the 5' RACE reads were re-called with MiXCR into one record per CDR3 protein. The data contain fewer than 650,000 distinct CDR3 sequences, just over 7% of them seen just once; the ten biggest clones take up 1.6%. These data were likewise used in another study, on yellow fever vaccine responses in identical twins.

The sequenced sample was PBMCs. These receptors all come from a woman aged 18-29 years in good health.

In its sample, this clonotype was seen a few times. This sequence joins TRBV5-1 and TRBJ2-3, with 7 bases identical to TRBD1. CDR1 is SGHRS and CDR2 is YFSETQ in the germline V gene. The CDR3 totals 16 residues. The V gene end was trimmed by 4 bases and the J gene end by 0 bases; junction bases not matched to a gene: 8. CDR3 loop: CASSKLGQASTDTQYF. The CDR3 bases are TGCGCCAGCAGCAAGTTAGGACAGGCCAGCACAGATACGCAGTATTTT.

In this sample, this clonotype turned up many times. The J gene is TRBJ2-7, the V gene TRBV28; D may correspond to TRBD1 or TRBD2 (5 bases each). V was trimmed by 5 bases and J by 3 bases, leaving 23 bases between them. The length of the CDR3 is 17 residues. The germline CDR1 and CDR2 sequences are MDHEN and SYDVKM. The chain's CDR3 is CASSLVRDELLGYEQYF. For the CDR3, the DNA is TGTGCCAGCAGTCTTGTGAGGGACGAGCTACTGGGCTACGAGCAGTACTTC. The variable domain in full, with the rest retrieved from reference TRBV28 and TRBJ2-7, is DVKVTQSSRYLVKRTGEKVFLECVQDMDHENMFWYRQDPGLGLRLIYFSYDVKMKEKGDIPEGYSVSREKKERFSLILESASTNQTSMYLCASSLVRDELLGYEQYFGPGTRLTVT.

J is TRBJ2-1 and V is TRBV20-1; either TRBD1 or TRBD2 may fit D (7 bases each). Germline CDR1 DFQATT, CDR2 SNEGSKA (reference sequence). V lost 6 bases to trimming and J lost 15 bases, with 18 bases between them. The CDR3 is 11 residues long. The CDR3 nucleotides are TGCAGTGCCCAGGGGGGGGAGGTGGTGTTCTTC. Translating it yields CSAQGGEVVFF.

The rearrangement uses TRBV12-3 or TRBV12-4 and TRBJ2-7; TRBD2 aligns across 15 bases. The CDR3 is made up of 17 amino acids. Trimming at V came to 4 bases and at J to 0 bases, leaving 4 bases not matched to a gene. The CDR3: CASSSGTSGRYSYEQYF. CDR3 DNA sequence: TGTGCCAGCAGTTCCGGGACTAGCGGGAGGTACTCCTACGAGCAGTACTTC.

There are many counts of this clonotype. J is TRBJ2-1 and V is TRBV7-9; D may be TRBD2 (5 bases). Per germline, CDR1 SEHNR and CDR2 FQNEAQ (reference sequence). V lost 1 base, J lost 8 bases, and 15 bases lay in between. This CDR3 is 15 amino acids long. The CDR3 spells CASSLVLGWADEQFF. CDR3 nucleotide sequence: TGTGCCAGCAGCTTAGTACTAGGTTGGGCCGATGAGCAGTTCTTC. Full variable domain (missing parts from reference TRBV7-9 and TRBJ2-1): DTGVSQNPRHKITKRGQNVTFRCDPISEHNRLYWYRQTLGQGPEFLTYFQNEAQLEKSRLLSDRFSAERPKGSFSTLEIQRTEQGDSAMYLCASSLVLGWADEQFFGPGTRLTVL.

This clonotype came up a few times. The V gene is TRBV20-1, the J gene TRBJ2-1; 7 nucleotides line up with TRBD2. The CDR3 is made up of 16 amino acids. J gave up 4 bases and V 7 bases, and 16 bases lay outside the gene matches. Germline CDR1 is DFQATT and CDR2 is SNEGSKA (reference sequence). The CDR3 DNA follows: TGCAGTGTCAGACGCGGTGGCGGGAGTTTTTACAATGAGCAGTTCTTC. It is translated as CSVRRGGGSFYNEQFF.

The V and J genes are TRBV29-1 and TRBJ2-1; 9 positions match TRBD2. The CDR3 consists of 17 residues. CDR1 SQVTM and CDR2 ANQGSEA come from the germline V gene. The V and J ends lost 0 bases and 8 bases, in that order; junction bases with no gene match: 14. In nucleotides, the CDR3 is TGCAGCGTTGAAGATAAGCGGGATAGCGGGAGTATATATGAGCAGTTCTTC. It translates to CSVEDKRDSGSIYEQFF.

V usage is TRBV4-1 and J usage is TRBJ1-1; D perhaps matches TRBD1 (6 bases). CDR1 is MGHRA and CDR2 is YSYEKL in the germline V gene. V gave up 2 bases and J gave up 4 bases, with 17 bases separating them. CDR3 length: 16 amino acids. The CDR3 loop reads CASSQQTGGGSTEAFF. In DNA form, the CDR3 reads TGCGCCAGCAGCCAACAGACGGGAGGGGGTAGCACTGAAGCTTTCTTT.

This clonotype has more than one count but fewer than ten. The chain employs TRBV5-1 and TRBJ2-2; 11 positions agree with TRBD1. CDR3 size: 17 residues. Germline assignment: CDR1 SGHRS and CDR2 YFSETQ. V lost 3 bases and J lost 6; bases outside the gene matches: 10. The CDR3 sequence: CASSSSTRTGGSGELFF. Here the CDR3 DNA reads TGCGCCAGCAGCTCATCCACGAGGACAGGGGGCTCCGGGGAGCTGTTTTTT.

The J gene is TRBJ2-4, the V gene TRBV5-3, with 13 nucleotides matching TRBD2. TRBV5-3 belongs to the ORF category, with a function that is uncertain. The CDR3 runs 17 residues. The CDR3 loop reads CGRTSGRLRTAKNIQYF. For the CDR3, the DNA is TGTGGCCGGACTAGCGGGAGATTAAGAACAGCCAAAAACATTCAGTACTTC.